This TCR beta chain was profiled in a study of identical twins (dated by TCRdb to the mid-2010s). General notes on the study: TCR alpha and beta repertoires from monozygotic twins, unrelated adults of various ages and cord blood were deep-sequenced to test whether fetal clonotypes persist. To rule out contamination, the twin experiments were replicated at different times with different library preparation protocols.

On this clonotype itself: Its antigen is still unknown. The sample holds no much larger clone one base away, and base qualities are not on file.

The library relied on 5' RACE. The reads were generated on an Illumina HiSeq 2000. Template switching introduced a universal primer binding site; the final cDNA contained a unique molecular identifier, enabling accurate counting of TCR cDNA molecules. Specific primers in the conserved constant-segment region were used to synthesize first-strand cDNA for the TCR alpha and beta chains. To control for contamination, every cDNA library carried two barcodes: a SMART-Mk sample barcode plus Illumina barcodes. Two successive PCR steps introduced TruSeq adapter sequences along with Illumina sample barcodes. The Illumina HiSeq platform was used with custom primers to sequence TCR alpha and beta cDNA libraries. Turning to the authors' computational methods: Raw reads were processed with MiGEC to extract unique molecular identifiers, and MiXCR was used to determine CDR3 positions. Recombination models were inferred per individual with the repgenHMM and IGoR tools using an EM algorithm. Shared clonotypes were analyzed with the tcR package in R, and sharing was normalized by the product of cloneset sizes. To study raw recombination free of thymic and clonal selection effects, out-of-frame nonproductive sequences were analyzed. TCRdb cleaned the public reads at Q25 with fastp, built clones with MiXCR and kept in-frame beta chains. Rows with one shared CDR3 protein collapse into an entry with the most common genes and DNA. The V and J calls here are based on TCRdb, not the publication. This sample comprises around 230,000 distinct CDR3 sequences, roughly a tenth of them detected only once. The top ten constitute 5% to 6% of the sample.

Every donor was a healthy Caucasian. Miltenyi CD45RO+ enrichment and human naive T-cell isolation kits were used to isolate memory (CD45RO+) and naive T cells from PBMC. Trimming takes 0 bases from V and 0 bases from J, and the germline ends sit 9 bases apart. The CDR3 holds 16 amino acids from the cysteine to the phenylalanine. Only the CDR3 DNA is retained, 48 bases long and in frame from the first base. Reading the germline V gene gives CDR1 MNHEY and CDR2 SVGEGT. What the work shows at the level of the full study, not this receptor alone: Because the same donors could not be followed over many years, conclusions were based on cross-sectional statistical analysis. Out-of-frame TCR alpha sequences shared between twins showed an excess of low generation-probability sequences compared with coincidental sharing between unrelated individuals. Recombination models systematically underestimated out-of-frame TCR alpha sharing in monozygotic twins but agreed with sharing between unrelated individuals. Abundant cord blood beta clonotypes had fewer insertions, young adult naive repertoires showed a similar but weaker trend, and memory repertoires showed no such trend. A weaker excess of twin sharing was found in beta out-of-frame sequences because the signal-to-noise ratio was lowered by fewer shared sequences. Invariant T cells such as MAIT and iNKT could partly confound zero-insertion analyses, though diverse VJ usage argued against this for most clonotypes.

The sample was memory (CD45RO+) T cells sorted from blood. The intended sense of this specimen's cell subset or site label: CD45RO+ enriched T cells. This receptor was obtained from a woman between 18 and 29 years old in good health. The sequence links TRBV6-2 or TRBV6-3 to TRBJ2-1; TRBD1 is a weak D gene call, 5 bases matching. The CDR3 amino acid sequence is: CASSYSGARSYNEQFF. The sequence in DNA is TGTGCCAGCAGTTACTCTGGGGCCCGCTCCTACAATGAGCAGTTCTTC.